The 19 T cell receptor beta chains presented below share a single source sample, sequenced in a study of identical twins. TCRdb called the 5' RACE reads again in MiXCR, with one record for every CDR3 protein. The repertoire consists of about 690,000 distinct CDR3 sequences, with approximately 6.1% occurring once and the leading ten covering around 2%. The specimen was naive T cells sorted from blood. These receptors were obtained from a man between 18 and 35 years old in good health.

This clonotype was recorded many times. V and J are TRBV7-2 and TRBJ2-7; no reliable D call. Germline CDR1 SGHTA, CDR2 FQGNSA. V shed 1 base and J shed 7 bases, with 11 bases lying between them. The CDR3 has 13 residues. The CDR3 sequence is CASSLGAYREQYV. The CDR3 region has the DNA TGTGCCAGCAGCTTAGGAGCCTACCGTGAGCAGTACGTC.

This clonotype has at least ten counts. The chain has TRBV6-5 and TRBJ2-7; D ambiguous. The CDR3 extends over 13 amino acids. In germline, CDR1 is MNHEY, CDR2 SVGAGI. The V and J ends lost 0 bases and 6 bases respectively, with 9 bases between them. This chain's CDR3 is CASSYSVYGEQYF. DNA of the CDR3: TGTGCCAGCAGTTACTCCGTCTACGGCGAGCAGTACTTC.

This clonotype has a handful of counts. The chain combines TRBV4-2 with TRBJ1-1; D uncertain. This CDR3 region has 13 residues. CDR1 and CDR2 from the germline V gene are LGHNA and YNFKEQ. V dropped 0 bases and J dropped 11 bases, with 13 bases sitting between them. The CDR3 here is CASSQESPVSAFF. The CDR3 DNA follows: TGTGCCAGCAGCCAAGAGTCCCCGGTGTCGGCTTTCTTT.

This clonotype was found a few times. V gene TRBV3-1 combines with J gene TRBJ2-7, with 11 positions matching TRBD2. The CDR3 contains 17 residues. Germline V gene lookup returns CDR1 LGHDT and CDR2 YNNKEL (reference sequence). The J segment lost 4 bases and the V segment lost 0 bases, leaving 8 bases of the junction unmatched. In nucleotides, the CDR3 is TGTGCCAGCAGCCAAGATCACTCGGCTAGCGGGAGGTACGAGCAGTACTTC. This translates into CASSQDHSASGRYEQYF.

This clonotype was recorded at least ten times. The V gene is TRBV5-1, the J gene TRBJ2-7, with 9 bases lining up with TRBD2. V shed 1 base and J 4 bases; nucleotides not matched to a gene: 9. The germline V gene encodes CDR1 SGHRS and CDR2 YFSETQ. The CDR3 contains 16 residues. This CDR3 reads CASSLSFETSGYEQYF. The CDR3 coding sequence is TGCGCCAGCAGCTTGTCTTTCGAGACTAGCGGTTACGAGCAGTACTTC.

This clonotype has ten or more counts. The chain links TRBV12-3 or TRBV12-4 to TRBJ1-1; tentative D call: TRBD1 (6 bases). This CDR3 is 11 amino acids long. V was pared by 6 bases and J by 11 bases, with 13 bases between. CDR3 loop: CASRGGLYAFF. The CDR3 nucleotides read TGTGCCAGCAGAGGGGGACTGTACGCTTTCTTT.

This clonotype was counted a few times. The chain combines TRBV25-1 with TRBJ2-5; D remains ambiguous. The CDR3 length is 13 residues. V dropped 3 bases and J dropped 5 bases, with 10 bases sitting between them. In germline, CDR1 is MGHDK, CDR2 SYGVNS. Written as DNA, the CDR3 is TGTGCCAGCAGTGATGTGGCGAATGAGACCCAGTACTTC. Translating it yields CASSDVANETQYF.

This clonotype was seen repeatedly, ten times or more. The chain carries TRBV20-1 and TRBJ2-7; D is undetermined. The CDR3 loop spans 13 amino acids. Trimming cost V 6 bases and J 3 bases, with 15 bases left between them. Germline V gene sequence: CDR1 DFQATT, CDR2 SNEGSKA (reference sequence). The CDR3 spells CSAARRANYEQYF. Here the CDR3 DNA reads TGCAGTGCAGCGAGAAGGGCGAACTACGAGCAGTACTTC.

The gene calls are TRBV10-1 and TRBJ2-2; possibly TRBD1 for D (6 bases). This CDR3 comprises 16 residues. Germline-derived CDR1 and CDR2 are WNHNN and SYGVQD (reference sequence). V gave up 1 base and J gave up 5 bases, with 14 bases separating them. The CDR3 reads CASSEFRGSFTGELFF. DNA for the CDR3: TGCGCCAGCAGTGAGTTCAGGGGATCGTTTACCGGGGAGCTGTTTTTT.

The chain combines TRBV3-1 with TRBJ2-2; possible D gene TRBD2, 6 bases. The V end lost 0 bases, the J end lost 6 bases, and 20 bases lay between the germline ends. This CDR3 has 18 amino acids. Germline V gives CDR1 LGHDT, CDR2 YNNKEL (reference sequence). The CDR3 DNA follows: TGTGCCAGCAGCCAAGATCCCCCCGGGAGAGGCTGGGCCGGGGAGCTGTTTTTT. It codes for CASSQDPPGRGWAGELFF.

As for this clonotype: A read error may be the cause here, since a much bigger clone is one base away. V gene TRBV29-1 combines with J gene TRBJ2-2; no clear D. Germline V gene sequence: CDR1 SQVTM, CDR2 ANQGSEA. The CDR3 contains 11 residues. Trimming pared 8 bases from V and 5 bases from J, leaving 9 bases between. The CDR3 DNA sequence: TGCAGCATGTATAGGACCGGGGAGCTGTTTTTT. Translating gives CSMYRTGELFF.

The chain couples TRBV29-1 to TRBJ2-1; TRBD1 aligns across 8 bases. The CDR3 is 14 amino acids. Looked up from germline, CDR1 is SQVTM and CDR2 is ANQGSEA. Trimming removed 5 bases from V and 2 bases from J; junction bases left unmatched: 5. The CDR3 nucleotides are TGCAGCGTTCCGACAGGGGCCGCCTACAATGAGCAGTTCTTC. Translated: CSVPTGAAYNEQFF.

The J gene is TRBJ2-5, the V gene TRBV12-3 or TRBV12-4; D is ambiguous. The CDR3 runs to 18 residues. V dropped 5 bases and J dropped 2 bases, with 24 bases sitting between them. The CDR3 region is CASSRDWLTMGKQETQYF. The CDR3 nucleotides read TGTGCCAGCAGTCGAGACTGGCTTACTATGGGTAAACAAGAGACCCAGTACTTC.

The J gene is TRBJ2-7, the V gene TRBV6-5, with 9 bases fitting TRBD2. In germline, CDR1 is MNHEY, CDR2 SVGAGI. V was pared by 1 base and J by 3 bases, with 4 bases of the junction left unmatched. CDR3 length: 15 amino acids. The CDR3: CASSYFAGGGYEQYF. The CDR3 DNA reads TGTGCCAGCAGTTACTTTGCGGGAGGGGGCTACGAGCAGTACTTC.

This clonotype was found many times. An end of the junction differs from the germline gene, which may be a read error. J is TRBJ1-4 and V is TRBV12-3 or TRBV12-4, with TRBD1 matching over 8 bases. This CDR3 comprises 14 residues. The CDR3 bases are TGTGCCAGCAGTTCCTACAGGGGGGACGAAAAACTGGTTTTT. Translated, it gives CASSSYRGDEKLVF.

This clonotype has a handful of counts. The genes are TRBV28 and TRBJ2-1; 10 bases map to TRBD2. The J segment lost 0 bases and the V segment lost 1 base, leaving 9 bases of the junction unmatched. The CDR3 totals 19 residues. From germline, CDR1 is MDHEN and CDR2 SYDVKM. CDR3 sequence: CASSLYGLAESSSYNEQFF. The DNA for the CDR3 is TGTGCCAGCAGTTTATATGGACTAGCGGAGTCAAGCTCCTACAATGAGCAGTTCTTC.

The chain recombines TRBV24-1 with TRBJ2-2; 7 nucleotides align to TRBD2. Germline lookup yields CDR1 KGHDR and CDR2 SFDVKD. There are 14 residues in the CDR3. Unmatched junction bases numbered 5, after V lost 5 bases and J lost 6 bases. CDR3 sequence: CATSGGGPPGELFF. DNA for the CDR3: TGTGCCACCAGTGGGGGAGGGCCTCCCGGGGAGCTGTTTTTT.

The table lists this clonotype with a few counts. V and J are TRBV5-1 and TRBJ2-2; D may correspond to TRBD1 or TRBD2 (6 bases each). CDR1 SGHRS and CDR2 YFSETQ come from the germline V gene. Trimming took 7 bases from V and 6 from J, leaving 16 bases between them. The CDR3 has 14 residues. CDR3: CASVAGQVPGELFF. The DNA of the CDR3 is TGCGCCAGCGTCGCGGGACAAGTTCCCGGGGAGCTGTTTTTT. Filled out from reference TRBV5-1 and TRBJ2-2, the complete variable domain reads KAGVTQTPRYLIKTRGQQVTLSCSPISGHRSVSWYQQTPGQGLQFLFEYFSETQRNKGNFPGRFSGRQFSNSRSEMNVSTLELGDSALYLCASVAGQVPGELFFGEGSRLTVL.

The chain couples TRBV7-6 to TRBJ2-1; 11 bases fit TRBD1. From germline, CDR1 is SGHVS and CDR2 FNYEAQ. V lost 0 bases to trimming and J lost 12 bases; unmatched junction nucleotides: 16. This CDR3 contains 18 residues. The CDR3 DNA is TGTGCCAGCAGCTTAGCGGTTCAAGGACAGGGGGCGATCGGGGGGCAGTTCTTC. It is translated as CASSLAVQGQGAIGGQFF.